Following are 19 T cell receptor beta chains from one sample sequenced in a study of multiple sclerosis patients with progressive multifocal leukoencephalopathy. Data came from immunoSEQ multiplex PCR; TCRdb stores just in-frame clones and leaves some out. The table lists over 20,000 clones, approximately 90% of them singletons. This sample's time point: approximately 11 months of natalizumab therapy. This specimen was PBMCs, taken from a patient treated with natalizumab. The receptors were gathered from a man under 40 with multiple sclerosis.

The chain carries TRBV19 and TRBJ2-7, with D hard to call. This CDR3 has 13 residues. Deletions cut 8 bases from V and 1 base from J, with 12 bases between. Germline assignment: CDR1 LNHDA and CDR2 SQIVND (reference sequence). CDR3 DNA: TGTGCCAGTCAGAGTTCCTTATCCTACGAGCAGTACTTC. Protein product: CASQSSLSYEQYF.

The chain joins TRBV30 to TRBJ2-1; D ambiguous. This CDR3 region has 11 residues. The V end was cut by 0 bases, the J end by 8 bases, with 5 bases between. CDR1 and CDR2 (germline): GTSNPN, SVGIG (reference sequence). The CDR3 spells CAWSVGDEQFF. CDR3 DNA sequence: TGTGCCTGGAGTGTTGGCGATGAGCAGTTCTTC.

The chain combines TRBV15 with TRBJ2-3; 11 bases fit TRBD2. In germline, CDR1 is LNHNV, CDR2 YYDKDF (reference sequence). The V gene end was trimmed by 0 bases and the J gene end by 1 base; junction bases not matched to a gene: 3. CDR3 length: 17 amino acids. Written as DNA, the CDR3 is TGTGCCACCAGCAGAGACCTACTAGCGGGAGGCACAGATACGCAGTATTTT. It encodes CATSRDLLAGGTDTQYF.

CDR3 coding DNA: TGTGCCAGCTCACCACGGACAGGGGAACAGCCCCAGCATTTT. This gives the protein CASSPRTGEQPQHF. The V gene is TRBV18, the J gene TRBJ1-5, with 9 nucleotides matching TRBD1. The trim removed 1 base at V and 7 bases at J, leaving 2 bases unmatched. The germline gives CDR1 KGHSH, CDR2 LQKENI. The CDR3 is 14 amino acids. Using reference TRBV18 and TRBJ1-5 for the parts outside the CDR3, the full variable domain is NAGVMQNPRHLVRRRGQEARLRCSPMKGHSHVYWYRQLPEEGLKFMVYLQKENIIDESGMPKERFSAEFPKEGPSILRIQQVVRGDSAAYFCASSPRTGEQPQHFGDGTRLSIL.

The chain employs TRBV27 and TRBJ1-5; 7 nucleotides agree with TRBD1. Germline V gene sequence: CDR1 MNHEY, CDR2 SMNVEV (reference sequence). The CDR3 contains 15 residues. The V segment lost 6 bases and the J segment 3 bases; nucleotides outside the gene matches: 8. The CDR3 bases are TGTGCCAGCAGAACTCTACAGGGGTCCAATCAGCCCCAGCATTTT. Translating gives CASRTLQGSNQPQHF.

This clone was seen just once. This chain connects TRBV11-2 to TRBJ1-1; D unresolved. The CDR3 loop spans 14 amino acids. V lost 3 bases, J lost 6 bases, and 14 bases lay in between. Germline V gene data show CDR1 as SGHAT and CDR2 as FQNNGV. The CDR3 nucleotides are TGTGCCAGCAGCTTGGGAGGGAAATTCGCTGAAGCTTTCTTT. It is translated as CASSLGGKFAEAFF.

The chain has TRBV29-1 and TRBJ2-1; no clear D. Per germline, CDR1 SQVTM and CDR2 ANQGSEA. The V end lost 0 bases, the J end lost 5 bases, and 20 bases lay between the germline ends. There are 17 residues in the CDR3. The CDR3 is CSVEDRWARSWNNEQFF. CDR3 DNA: TGCAGCGTTGAAGATCGCTGGGCCAGGTCTTGGAACAATGAGCAGTTCTTC.

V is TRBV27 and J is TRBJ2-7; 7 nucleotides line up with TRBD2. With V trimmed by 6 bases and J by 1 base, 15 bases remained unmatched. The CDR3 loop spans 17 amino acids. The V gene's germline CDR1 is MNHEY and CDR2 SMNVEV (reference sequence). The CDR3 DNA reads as TGTGCCAGCAGATCTTCCTGGGTTAGCGGGCGGTCCTACGAGCAGTACTTC. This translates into CASRSSWVSGRSYEQYF.

The CDR3 spells CASSLVSGEQYV. The CDR3 DNA is TGTGCCAGCAGCTTGGTATCAGGTGAGCAGTACGTC. The rearrangement links TRBV5-6 to TRBJ2-7; D is unresolved. V lost 0 bases, J lost 7 bases, and 8 bases lay in between. This CDR3 is built from 12 residues. CDR1 is SGHDT and CDR2 is YYEEEE in the germline V gene.

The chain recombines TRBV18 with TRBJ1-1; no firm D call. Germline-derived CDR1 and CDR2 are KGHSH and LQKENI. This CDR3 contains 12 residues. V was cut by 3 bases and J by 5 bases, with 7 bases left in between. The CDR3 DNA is TGTGCCAGCTCACCCGTATGGACTGAAGCTTTCTTT. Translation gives CASSPVWTEAFF.

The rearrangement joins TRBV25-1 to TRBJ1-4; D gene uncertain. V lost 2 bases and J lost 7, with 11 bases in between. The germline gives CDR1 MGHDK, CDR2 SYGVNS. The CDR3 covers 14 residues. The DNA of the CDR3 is TGTGCCAGCAGTGAAAGCCGGGGTTTTGAAAAACTGTTTTTT. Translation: CASSESRGFEKLFF.

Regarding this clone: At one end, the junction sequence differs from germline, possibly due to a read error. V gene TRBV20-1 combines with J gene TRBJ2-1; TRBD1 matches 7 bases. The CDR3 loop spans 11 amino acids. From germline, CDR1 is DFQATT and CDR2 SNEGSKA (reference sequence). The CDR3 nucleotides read TGCAGTGCTAGACCACAGGGGTCCCAAGTCTTC. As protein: CSARPQGSQVF.

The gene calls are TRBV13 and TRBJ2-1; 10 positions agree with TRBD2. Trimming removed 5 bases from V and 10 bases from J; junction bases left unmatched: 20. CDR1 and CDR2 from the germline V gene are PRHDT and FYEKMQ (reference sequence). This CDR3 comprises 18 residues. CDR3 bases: TGTGCCAGCAGCCGAAAAACCGCGAGCGGGAGGGCTATACGGGAGCAGTTCTTC. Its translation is CASSRKTASGRAIREQFF.

The CDR3 sequence is CSVQFSGQGVEQFF. CDR3 in DNA: TGCAGCGTGCAATTTTCGGGACAGGGGGTCGAGCAGTTCTTC. The chain combines TRBV29-1 with TRBJ2-1; 11 positions agree with TRBD1. This CDR3 spans 14 amino acids. The germline V gene has CDR1 SQVTM and CDR2 ANQGSEA. The junction had 11 bases not matched to a gene; V was cut back by 6 bases and J by 10 bases.

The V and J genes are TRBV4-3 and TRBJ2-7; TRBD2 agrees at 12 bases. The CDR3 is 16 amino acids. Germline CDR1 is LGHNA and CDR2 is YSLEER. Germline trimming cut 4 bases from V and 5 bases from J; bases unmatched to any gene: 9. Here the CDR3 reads CASSRTLAGGAHEQYF. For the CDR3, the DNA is TGCGCCAGCAGCCGAACTCTAGCGGGAGGGGCCCACGAGCAGTACTTC.

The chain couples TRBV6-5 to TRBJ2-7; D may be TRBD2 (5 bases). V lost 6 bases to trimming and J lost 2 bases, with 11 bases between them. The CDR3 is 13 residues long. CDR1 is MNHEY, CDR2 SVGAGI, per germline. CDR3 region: CASRLSAAYEQYF. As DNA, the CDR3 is TGTGCCAGCAGACTTAGCGCGGCCTACGAGCAGTACTTC.

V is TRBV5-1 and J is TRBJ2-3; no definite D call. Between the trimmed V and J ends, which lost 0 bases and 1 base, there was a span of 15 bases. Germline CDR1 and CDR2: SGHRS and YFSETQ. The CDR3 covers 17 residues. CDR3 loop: CASSLASRPGGTDTQYF. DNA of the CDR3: TGCGCCAGCAGCTTGGCCTCGAGGCCTGGGGGCACAGATACGCAGTATTTT.

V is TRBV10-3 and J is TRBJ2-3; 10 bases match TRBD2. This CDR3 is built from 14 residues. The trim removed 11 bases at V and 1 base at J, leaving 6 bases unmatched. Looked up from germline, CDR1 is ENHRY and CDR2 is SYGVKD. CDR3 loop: CAVRGTSGTDTQYF. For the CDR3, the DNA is TGTGCCGTTCGCGGGACTAGCGGCACAGATACGCAGTATTTT.

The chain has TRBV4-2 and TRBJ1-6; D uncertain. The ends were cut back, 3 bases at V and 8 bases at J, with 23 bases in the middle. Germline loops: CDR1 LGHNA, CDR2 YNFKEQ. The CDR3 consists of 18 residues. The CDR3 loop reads CASSHPPQHSSADSPLHF. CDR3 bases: TGTGCCAGCAGCCATCCTCCTCAGCACAGTTCCGCCGATTCACCCCTCCACTTT.